Given below is one TCR beta chain in context. This sample is part of a study of blood T cell repertoires in COVID-19. About the study: The United States, Italy and Spain supplied acute and convalescent COVID-19 samples. PBMCs, B-cell-depleted T cells, or T cells provided the cDNA or gDNA that made up the material.

In the authors' workflow: Amplified reference gene primers provided the basis for estimating nucleated cell counts. Clones were read by immunoSEQ multiplex PCR, and TCRdb kept only the in-frame ones, dropping some. That table supplies the V and J calls and clone size; D and trimming were determined from the DNA. The sample carries roughly 110,000 clones, 75% to 90% recorded once. Trimming removed 5 bases from V and 5 bases from J, with 9 bases in between. CDR3 size: 13 residues. The V call is TRBV12-3 or TRBV12-4, the J call TRBJ1-4, with D possibly matching TRBD1 (6 bases). The receptor was isolated from a human donor with acute or convalescent COVID-19. The donor label of this sample is uncertain. The sequenced sample consisted of peripheral blood. The CDR3: CASSPGANEKLFF. CDR3 DNA sequence: TGTGCCAGCAGTCCAGGGGCCAATGAAAAACTGTTTTTT.